The 21 T cell receptor beta chains below come from one sample, sequenced in a study of cytomegalovirus exposure and HLA in healthy donors. PCR amplification relied on 60 Vbeta primers (plus 13 Jbeta primers). Here immunoSEQ multiplex PCR was the method, and the copy in TCRdb shows in-frame clones only, minus some. This sample yields over 150,000 clones, of which roughly 78% are seen a single time; less than 15% belongs to the top ten. Material: PBMCs. The receptors come from a woman between 50 and 59 years old in good health and CMV-seropositive.

The rearrangement joins TRBV19 to TRBJ2-6; 9 positions match TRBD1. This CDR3 has 18 amino acids. Germline CDR1 reads LNHDA; CDR2 reads SQIVND (reference sequence). The ends lost 5 bases at V and 0 bases at J; junction bases unmatched: 8. The CDR3 region has the DNA TGTGCCAGTAGTTCCCCGGGACAGGGTATCTCTGGGGCCAACGTCCTGACTTTC. It specifies CASSSPGQGISGANVLTF.

This clone was observed a handful of times. The chain is built from TRBV29-1 and TRBJ2-7, with 7 nucleotides matching TRBD1. Germline loops: CDR1 SQVTM, CDR2 ANQGSEA. V was clipped by 6 bases and J by 3 bases; unmatched bases: 5. The CDR3 is 12 amino acids. The CDR3 sequence is CSVMSGGYEQYF. The CDR3 DNA follows: TGCAGCGTAATGTCAGGGGGCTACGAGCAGTACTTC.

This chain links TRBV29-1 with TRBJ2-3; 7 bases are shared with TRBD2. V lost 2 bases and J lost 7; bases outside the gene matches: 3. Germline V gene data show CDR1 as SQVTM and CDR2 as ANQGSEA. This CDR3 has 12 amino acids. CDR3 protein: CSVEQGGYTQYF. The CDR3 coding sequence is TGCAGCGTTGAACAGGGAGGGTATACGCAGTATTTT.

The chain carries TRBV6-5 and TRBJ1-1; D is ambiguous. The germline V gene encodes CDR1 MNHEY and CDR2 SVGAGI. This CDR3 region has 14 residues. Trimming stripped 3 bases from V and 5 bases from J, with 13 bases between. DNA of the CDR3: TGTGCCAGCAGTTATTCCGGTGCATGGACTGAAGCTTTCTTT. This encodes CASSYSGAWTEAFF.

The chain recombines TRBV11-2 with TRBJ1-2; a weak D match, TRBD1 (5 bases). Trimming took off 2 bases at V and 0 bases at J, with 13 bases between the two ends. The CDR3 contains 16 residues. Germline loops: CDR1 SGHAT, CDR2 FQNNGV. CDR3 amino acids: CASSLNQGTANYGYTF. CDR3 coding DNA: TGTGCCAGCAGCTTAAATCAGGGAACGGCTAACTATGGCTACACCTTC.

The J gene is TRBJ1-1, the V gene TRBV27, with 11 bases identical to TRBD1. Germline loops: CDR1 MNHEY, CDR2 SMNVEV (reference sequence). The CDR3 sequence is 17 residues long. The junction had 13 bases not matched to a gene; V was cut back by 3 bases and J by 7 bases. The CDR3 reads CASSFGQGAPNGLEAFF. CDR3 bases: TGTGCCAGCAGTTTCGGACAGGGGGCGCCCAACGGGCTTGAAGCTTTCTTT.

This clone has a single count. The J gene is TRBJ2-2, the V gene TRBV7-9; tentative D call: TRBD1 (5 bases). Germline CDR1 is SEHNR and CDR2 is FQNEAQ (reference sequence). The length of the CDR3 is 15 residues. Between the trimmed V and J ends, which lost 1 base and 3 bases, there was a span of 9 bases. CDR3 sequence: CASSLGAGYTGELFF. The CDR3 coding sequence is TGTGCCAGCAGCTTAGGGGCAGGGTACACCGGGGAGCTGTTTTTT. The full variable domain, its missing parts supplied by reference TRBV7-9 and TRBJ2-2, is DTGVSQNPRHKITKRGQNVTFRCDPISEHNRLYWYRQTLGQGPEFLTYFQNEAQLEKSRLLSDRFSAERPKGSFSTLEIQRTEQGDSAMYLCASSLGAGYTGELFFGEGSRLTVL.

CDR3 protein: CASKTLGQSLGDTQYF. DNA for the CDR3: TGTGCCAGCAAAACCCTCGGACAGAGCCTCGGAGATACGCAGTATTTT. The chain has TRBV2 and TRBJ2-3; D is perhaps TRBD1 (6 bases). The V gene lost 7 bases and the J gene lost 5 bases, with 22 bases spanning the gap. This CDR3 has 16 residues. Germline CDR1 is SNHLY and CDR2 is FYNNEI.

The chain employs TRBV18 and TRBJ1-3, with TRBD1 as a possible D gene (6 bases). This CDR3 contains 13 residues. The germline CDR1 and CDR2 sequences are KGHSH and LQKENI. V was trimmed by 5 bases and J by 4 bases, leaving 9 bases between them. This CDR3 is CASSSGAGNTIYF. The CDR3 DNA follows: TGTGCCAGCTCATCAGGGGCCGGAAACACCATATATTTT.

V and J are TRBV10-3 and TRBJ2-2; 9 bases fit TRBD1. Looked up from germline, CDR1 is ENHRY and CDR2 is SYGVKD. CDR3 length: 14 residues. J was trimmed by 3 bases and V by 10 bases; bases with no gene match: 6. The CDR3 protein is CATRTGAYTGELFF. CDR3 bases: TGTGCCACGCGGACAGGGGCTTACACCGGGGAGCTGTTTTTT.

In DNA form, the CDR3 reads TGTGCCAGCAGCCTAGGAGGGGGGGACCAAGAGACCCAGTACTTC. Protein: CASSLGGGDQETQYF. The chain combines TRBV7-3 with TRBJ2-5, with D perhaps TRBD2 (7 bases). The CDR3 is 15 amino acids. Trimming removed 5 bases from V and 0 bases from J, with 13 bases in between. Germline V gene lookup returns CDR1 SGHTA and CDR2 FQGTGA. Drawing the rest from reference TRBV7-3 and TRBJ2-5, the complete variable domain is GAGVSQTPSNKVTEKGKYVELRCDPISGHTALYWYRQSLGQGPEFLIYFQGTGAADDSGLPNDRFFAVRPEGSVSTLKIQRTERGDSAVYLCASSLGGGDQETQYFGPGTRLLVL.

This sequence joins TRBV30 and TRBJ1-1; D is unresolved. The CDR3 is made up of 15 amino acids. The V gene's germline CDR1 is GTSNPN and CDR2 SVGIG (reference sequence). Trimming cost V 2 bases and J 1 base, with 14 bases left between them. The DNA for the CDR3 is TGTGCCTGGAGTTCAGACTGGGTAGGGAACACTGAAGCTTTCTTT. It is translated as CAWSSDWVGNTEAFF. Full variable domain (rest looked up from reference TRBV30 and TRBJ1-1): SQTIHQWPATLVQPVGSPLSLECTVEGTSNPNLYWYRQAAGRGLQLLFYSVGIGQISSEVPQNLSASRPQDRQFILSSKKLLLSDSGFYLCAWSSDWVGNTEAFFGQGTRLTVV.

The chain has TRBV5-1 and TRBJ2-5, with 7 bases fitting TRBD1. CDR1 and CDR2 (germline): SGHRS, YFSETQ. J was trimmed by 5 bases and V by 0 bases; bases with no gene match: 4. The CDR3 spans 14 residues. This CDR3 reads CASSLEGGSETQYF. CDR3 in DNA: TGCGCCAGCAGCTTGGAAGGGGGCTCGGAGACCCAGTACTTC.

V gene TRBV6-1 combines with J gene TRBJ1-2; D is ambiguous. Germline V lookup: CDR1 MNHNS, CDR2 SASEGT. The CDR3 length is 12 residues. DNA for the CDR3: TGTGCTTTTTGGGCCACCAAGGATGGCTACACCTTC. Residues: CAFWATKDGYTF.

This chain links TRBV4-1 with TRBJ2-7, with D maybe TRBD2 (6 bases). There are 18 residues in the CDR3. Germline CDR1 is MGHRA and CDR2 is YSYEKL. The ends were cut back, 0 bases at V and 2 bases at J, with 20 bases in the middle. DNA for the CDR3: TGCGCCAGCAGCCAAGAGCCTCCGAGTCGGGGGAGCACCTACGAGCAGTACTTC. Translated: CASSQEPPSRGSTYEQYF.

The chain carries TRBV5-1 and TRBJ1-3; 7 bases are shared with TRBD1. The CDR3 is 14 residues long. The trim removed 3 bases at V and 4 bases at J, leaving 4 bases unmatched. The germline gives CDR1 SGHRS, CDR2 YFSETQ. The CDR3 DNA sequence: TGCGCCAGCAGCTCGGTAGGGGGCGGAAACACCATATATTTT. Its protein product is CASSSVGGGNTIYF.

The chain recombines TRBV29-1 with TRBJ2-3; 7 bases align to TRBD2. Germline V lookup: CDR1 SQVTM, CDR2 ANQGSEA. The CDR3 is made up of 13 amino acids. V shed 4 bases, J shed 4 bases, and the junction held 5 bases outside the gene matches. The chain's CDR3 is CSVAPGRADTQYF. The CDR3 bases are TGCAGCGTTGCACCAGGGAGGGCAGATACGCAGTATTTT.

The chain combines TRBV7-3 with TRBJ2-3; the D is unclear. The V end lost 5 bases, the J end lost 0 bases, and 9 bases lay between the germline ends. CDR1 and CDR2 from the germline V gene are SGHTA and FQGTGA. CDR3 length: 14 amino acids. Here the CDR3 DNA reads TGTGCCAGCAGCCCCGCGACTAGCACAGATACGCAGTATTTT. Translating gives CASSPATSTDTQYF.

The sample holds one count of this clone. The gene calls are TRBV2 and TRBJ2-5; TRBD2 agrees at 8 bases. The J call could be wrong; TRBJ2-7 is a better fit for the DNA end. This CDR3 comprises 13 residues. In germline, CDR1 is SNHLY, CDR2 FYNNEI. CDR3 sequence (DNA): TGTGCCAGAAGCACGGGACTAGTGAGCGAGCAGTACTTC. Its translation: CARSTGLVSEQYF.

In this sample, this clone turned up once. The V call is TRBV7-3, the J call TRBJ2-7, with 10 bases matching TRBD1. Germline V gene lookup returns CDR1 SGHTA and CDR2 FQGTGA. J gave up 4 bases and V 5 bases, and 2 bases lay outside the gene matches. The CDR3 is made up of 13 amino acids. Written as DNA, the CDR3 is TGTGCCAGCAGCCGGGACAGGGGTTACGAGCAGTACTTC. It translates to CASSRDRGYEQYF.

In the case of this clone: Mismatch with germline at one junction end may stem from a read error. CDR3 protein: CSSSPTGSIYF. The CDR3 DNA reads TGTTCCAGCAGTCCCACGGGTTCCATATATTTT. This sequence joins TRBV7-9 and TRBJ1-3, with unresolved D. There are 11 residues in the CDR3. Germline V gene data show CDR1 as SEHNR and CDR2 as FQNEAQ (reference sequence).